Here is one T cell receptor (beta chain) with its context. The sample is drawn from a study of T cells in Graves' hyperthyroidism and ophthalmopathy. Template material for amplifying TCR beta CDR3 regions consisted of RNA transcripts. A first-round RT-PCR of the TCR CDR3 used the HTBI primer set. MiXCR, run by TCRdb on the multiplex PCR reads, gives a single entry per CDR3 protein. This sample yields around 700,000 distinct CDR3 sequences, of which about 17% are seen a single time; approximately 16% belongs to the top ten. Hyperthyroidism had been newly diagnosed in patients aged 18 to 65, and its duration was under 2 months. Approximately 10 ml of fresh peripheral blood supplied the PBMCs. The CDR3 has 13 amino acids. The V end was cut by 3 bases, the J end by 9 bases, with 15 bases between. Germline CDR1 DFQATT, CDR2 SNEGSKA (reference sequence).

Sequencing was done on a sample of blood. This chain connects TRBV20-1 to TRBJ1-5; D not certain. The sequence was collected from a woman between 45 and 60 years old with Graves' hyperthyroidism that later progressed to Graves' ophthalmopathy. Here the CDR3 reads CSASSQPKGPQHF. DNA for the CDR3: TGCAGTGCTAGCAGTCAGCCGAAAGGGCCCCAGCATTTT.